This TCR beta chain was recorded in a study of cytomegalovirus exposure and HLA in healthy donors listed by TCRdb under 2017. Regarding the complete study: According to an earlier analysis of 587 of the donors, about 190 million T cells yielded 117 million unique TCR beta sequences and about 280 Gb of sequence data. An early release covering roughly 600 HLA-typed donors comprised about 320 gigabases of sequencing data and around 86 million unique TCR sequences. Among the 398 genotyped donors, around 81% belonged to the genetic ancestry cluster associated with self-reported Caucasian donors. The study was designed to test whether signatures of past pathogen exposure could be identified by cataloging public T cell receptors. Using immunosequencing, the study profiled T cell repertoires from 500 to 800 subjects and related those repertoires to cytomegalovirus serostatus. In addition to the first cohort of 666 subjects, a separate validation cohort of 130 or so different subjects was used. High-throughput TCR immunosequencing, statistical association of individual TCRs with disease status, and machine learning were combined to predict cytomegalovirus infection status. A later analysis re-analyzed previously published TCR beta repertoires from 660 or so donors and added high-resolution HLA genotyping to study TCR occurrence patterns. Rather than using new phenotypic data, the later analysis identified candidate immune exposures from TCR beta sequences and from how often those sequences occurred across donors. An earlier analysis of around 640 of the donors used high-throughput TCR beta sequencing to judge whether each TCR beta V gene segment behaved as functional or pseudogenic. Donor age, sex, ethnicity and CMV serostatus were compiled alongside the repertoire data. In a later genetic analysis, genome-wide SNP genotypes for about 55% of the roughly 700 donors were used, and that subset was treated as a discovery cohort. Every repertoire in the discovery cohort had been generated on one and the same sequencing platform. HLA typing covered class I and class II loci at four-digit resolution. Typing coverage differed by locus: A, B, C, DRB1 and DQB1 were typed in about 620-640 donors, DQA1 in about 560, DPA1 in nearly 610, and DPB1 in just under 490. A handful of DR-DQ haplotypes were handled as single units for association and clustering because linkage in the cohort was strong. Among around 400 genotyped donors of the cohort, an average of around 220,000 unique TCR beta nucleotide sequences was sequenced per donor, of which about 19% were non-productive.

The cohort comprised 710 or so healthy bone marrow donors. At the time of sampling, every cohort member was nominally healthy, though immune exposures that went unrecorded were likely present. The donor was CMV seronegative and was included in the group of 352 seronegative cohort members. A peripheral blood sample was collected from each donor, and TCR beta sequencing was performed on peripheral blood mononuclear cells. Genomic DNA extraction from the blood cell samples was performed with the Qiagen DNeasy Blood Extraction Kit. Details on this clone: Its antigen has not been determined. Base qualities were left out, and no much larger clone turns up one base away.

Libraries were built with the immunoSEQ multiplex PCR assay. For the multiplex PCR, a mixture combining 60 forward primers for TCR Vbeta segments and 13 reverse primers for TCR Jbeta segments was used. The CDR3 region of rearranged TCR beta genes was amplified from genomic DNA with a multiplex PCR assay. The amplified TCR beta libraries were sequenced on the Illumina HiSeq System as 87-base-pair reads. As for how the authors treated the data: Across the roughly 670 repertoires, a later analysis counted 80 million or so unique TCR beta chains, approximately 12 million of which were shared by at least two donors. Raw reads were error-corrected and collapsed into unique sequences with a nearest-neighbor algorithm that merged closely related sequences to remove PCR and sequencing errors. To assign V, D and J gene segments, CDR3 sequences were aligned to IMGT reference sequences. For a sequence to be retained, a match of at least six nucleotides was required to both a V gene segment and a J gene segment. A rearrangement was called productive if the CDR3 had no stop codons and remained in frame with V and J, and every other rearrangement was called non-productive. Following IMGT convention, CDR3 was defined as the stretch from the second conserved V-encoded cysteine to the conserved J-encoded phenylalanine. The earlier analysis of about 640 of the donors excluded any sequence lacking an unambiguous match to a single V gene segment. An earlier analysis of several hundred of the donors called V segments functional above 56.7% productive rearrangements and segregating when the between-donor standard deviation exceeded 5%. A statistical classification framework was built for diagnosing cytomegalovirus status from the catalog of TCR beta chain sequences. V and J gene assignment, in a later analysis, came from comparing TCR nucleotide sequences with IMGT/GENE-DB human TR gene sequences. Using the TCRdist pipeline, a later analysis assigned CDR3 sequences along with most-parsimonious VDJ recombination scenarios. A later analysis defined each TCR beta chain by its CDR3 amino acid sequence plus V-gene family, and excluded reads lacking a unique V-gene family. As a way to deal with suspected cross-contamination and a sequencing artifact, a later analysis dropped roughly 600 nucleotide sequences that were highly shared and had low generation probability. A later analysis calculated a clonal expansion index for each public chain from normalized within-repertoire ranks of inferred template counts. A later analysis computed generation probabilities with a VDJ recombination model fitted to out-of-frame rearrangements, and checked the results against IGoR. A later analysis scored TCR-TCR, TCR-HLA and TCR-CMV co-occurrence with hypergeometric tests, applying a repertoire-size bias correction to TCR pairs. A later analysis estimated false discovery rates by permuting HLA or CMV assignments 20 times. In a later analysis, co-occurring TCRs were grouped using DBSCAN, with TCRdist sequence similarity added in when clustering inside HLA-allele-positive subsets. Co-occurrence clustering excluded repertoires with fewer than 30,000 or more than 120,000 public chains, plus five with anomalous nucleotide sharing. Entries here come from immuneACCESS through TCRdb and include only in-frame sequences with V and J called. Some clones fail to appear in such tables; in the studies checked, an unresolved V gene covers under half of the shortfall, and the cause of the remainder is unknown. V and J calls and clone size are as listed in that table; D and trimming were resolved from the DNA. The sample table holds under 130,000 clones, of which roughly 70% were seen once. The ten largest clonotypes hold around 3.5% of the sample.

Overall results and qualifications from the work: A total of roughly 160 TCR beta chains were listed by the study as associated with cytomegalovirus. According to a later analysis, most CMV-associated TCR beta chains appeared to be HLA-restricted, and the HLA associations seemed to be driven largely by CMV exposure. The sequencing pipeline was judged likely to have produced a cluster of highly shared sequence variants as a technical artifact. Immune exposure information for the cohort was limited to CMV serostatus. A later analysis found that HLA-associated TCR beta chains were more clonally expanded and had lower generation probabilities than equally common non-associated chains. Because some donors lacked HLA typing at each locus, the association tests relied only on the typed subset. Assigning TCR associations to individual alleles was difficult when HLA alleles, especially DR and DQ, strongly co-occurred. According to a later genetic analysis, donors in an Asian-associated ancestry cluster had fewer N-insertions in productive TCRs than the roughly 700-donor mean. The authors suggested that the approach could potentially be generalized to other disease states and immunological phenotypes. In both the original and validation cohorts, the classifier was reported to diagnose cytomegalovirus status with high specificity and sensitivity. Linkage disequilibrium might explain the correlated functional status among segregating V segments, but an unknown experimental factor could not be excluded. A later analysis reported that several top co-occurrence clusters appeared linked to parvovirus B19, influenza, CMV and Epstein-Barr virus. In an earlier analysis of roughly 500 of the donors, most TCR beta V segments appeared in productive rearrangements about 87% or about 30% of the time, broadly matching IMGT annotations. According to a later analysis, TCR association rates differed among HLA loci, with DRB1 alleles showing the most associated TCRs and HLA-C alleles showing the fewest. While some public TCRs were present in many individuals, most TCR sequences turned up only very rarely across donors. Only TCR beta chains were sequenced in this cohort, and the absence of alpha or paired-chain data limited detectable features. A further reported finding was that TCR beta sequences accurately predicted the HLA-A and HLA-B alleles for most subjects in the first cohort. A later analysis associated about 16,000 TCR beta sequences with specific HLA alleles at a false discovery rate of 0.05. In vitro tests confirmed that three of the cytomegalovirus-associated TCR beta chains recognize cytomegalovirus antigens. V-gene and J-gene trimming of TCR beta chains was associated with a missense DCLRE1C variant in a later genetic analysis, and the association was replicated in an independent cohort. The presence/absence analyses assumed that sequencing depth was roughly uniform across donors, and that assumption may not be true. The earlier analysis of approximately 540 of the donors excluded over 15 rarely observed V segments, including chromosome 9 orphons, because counts were too low. The 87-base-pair reads could not distinguish some IMGT-functional V segments, including TRBV6-2 and TRBV6-3, so those segments were excluded.

The germline V end is reduced by 5 bases and the J end by 0 bases; junction bases left unmatched: 7. From cysteine to phenylalanine, the CDR3 is 16 amino acids long. This entry keeps only the CDR3 DNA: 48 bases, framed from base 1. Sequences KGHSH (CDR1) and LQKENI (CDR2) are obtained from the germline V gene. The specimen sequenced was PBMCs. The V and J genes are TRBV18 and TRBJ1-1; 9 nucleotides in the junction match TRBD1. The sequence was obtained from a woman between 45 and 60 years old in good health and CMV-seronegative. The nucleotides are TGTGCCAGCTCAGGGCGGACAGGGGTCATGAACACTGAAGCTTTCTTT. It specifies CASSGRTGVMNTEAFF.